The rows below give T cell receptor beta chains drawn from one sample of a study of blood T cell repertoires in COVID-19. Generated by immunoSEQ multiplex PCR, the TCRdb table keeps only in-frame clones and is missing some. The table has roughly 180,000 clones, over 65% seen once; the top ten hold 3.5% to 5%. Sequencing used PBMCs or T cells enriched from blood (not recorded which). These receptor sequences come from a woman in her forties or fifties who had recovered from COVID-19. Each CDR3 is given without its conserved first and last residue. A D gene is named only where the DNA matches it firmly.

TRBJ2-5	TRBV5-1	TRBD1	ASSRDRDQETQY
TRBJ2-1	TRBV30	-	AWSRLDEQF
TRBJ2-5	TRBV5-1	-	ASSPLGGARETQY
TRBJ1-6	TRBV27	-	ASSRYYSYNSPLH
TRBJ1-3	TRBV7-9	-	ASSYTGLHSSGNTIY
TRBJ2-5	TRBV11-2	-	ASRFLSGVQETQY
TRBJ2-1	TRBV2	-	ATLEGVNEQF
TRBJ1-5	TRBV4-3	TRBD1	ASSQEAGQGSQPQH
TRBJ1-1	TRBV12-3/TRBV12-4	-	ASSSIPSRAF
TRBJ2-3	TRBV20-1	TRBD2	SAHERGSQY
TRBJ2-1	TRBV4-3	TRBD2	ASSQEGGRAGEQF
TRBJ1-2	TRBV7-9	-	ASSTSAGYGYT
TRBJ2-1	TRBV5-1	TRBD2	ASSFTSGTYNEQF
TRBJ2-1	TRBV14	TRBD1	ASSQPGQKTYNEQF
TRBJ1-2	TRBV28	-	ASSSRGYGFKGYT
TRBJ2-1	TRBV19	-	ASSIDLRGLPYNEQF
TRBJ2-2	TRBV18	-	ASSPREGGSTGELF
TRBJ2-1	TRBV18	TRBD2	ASSRTAGTSGSNNEQF
TRBJ1-3	TRBV4-3	-	ASSQAHEQGRYTIY
TRBJ1-1	TRBV6-1	-	ASSPTYEAF
TRBJ2-1	TRBV9	TRBD2	ASSVRLAGGYNEQF
TRBJ2-1	TRBV2	-	ASWLNEQF
TRBJ1-4	TRBV5-6	-	ASSRGGPPEEKLF
TRBJ1-6	TRBV7-9	TRBD1	APGRAQGFPPLH
TRBJ1-2	TRBV19	-	ASRRGGDYGYT
TRBJ1-1	TRBV28	-	ASSRGGLFTEAF
TRBJ2-3	TRBV9	-	ASSEGVFRTDTQY
TRBJ1-3	TRBV6-5	-	ASTPTGFSGNTIY
TRBJ2-1	TRBV3-1/TRBV3-2	-	ATSVDSPYNEQF
TRBJ2-5	TRBV7-9	TRBD1	ASTPTGGRETQY
TRBJ2-1	TRBV25-1	TRBD2	ASSPGVAGDILGEQF
TRBJ2-3	TRBV2	-	ASTTSSDTQY
TRBJ2-1	TRBV10-2	TRBD2	ASMAASGDIYNEQF
TRBJ2-1	TRBV18	-	ASSRESNEQF
TRBJ2-5	TRBV3-1/TRBV3-2	TRBD2	ASTQTSGGMQTQY
TRBJ2-4	TRBV30	TRBD2	AWKIGGENIQY
TRBJ1-1	TRBV28	TRBD1	ASSRNRDRSNTEAF
TRBJ1-1	TRBV27	-	ASSSWGAEAF
TRBJ2-4	TRBV6-2/TRBV6-3	-	ASSSRWEAVAKNIQY
TRBJ1-1	TRBV12-3/TRBV12-4	-	ASSLMGGTEAF
TRBJ2-3	TRBV5-1	TRBD2	ASRTSGVSTDTQY
TRBJ1-5	TRBV19	-	ASSIGPGESNQPQH
TRBJ2-2	TRBV29-1	-	SVELVGENTGELF
TRBJ1-6	TRBV9	-	ASTDADSYNSPLH
TRBJ1-5	TRBV5-1	-	ASSLSDSSNQPQH
TRBJ2-6	TRBV6-5	-	ATSTFGGANVLT
TRBJ1-4	TRBV9	-	ASSVAGEKLF